Given below is one TCR beta chain in context. The genes are named according to mouse. Read coverage stops 1 residue before the CDR3 terminus; the germline J gene supplies the remainder. The germline V and J ends were trimmed by 6 bases and 0 bases, with 8 bases remaining between them. The CDR3 runs 14 residues. In germline, CDR1 is KGHPV, CDR2 FQNQEV (reference sequence). The data originate from a study of tissue T cells after allogeneic stem cell transplantation. The time point here: mouse harvest day 7 after allogeneic transplant. Tail vein injection delivered 10^7 T-cell-depleted bone marrow cells and 10^6 splenic CD5+ T cells. The data were produced by immunoSEQ multiplex PCR, yet TCRdb's version contains in-frame clones alone and is incomplete. The table shows some 5,700 clones, with 49% occurring only once.

This rearrangement joins TRBV26 to TRBJ2-2; D uncertain. The receptor was derived from a female BALB/c mouse given C57BL/6 T cells with graft-versus-host disease after an allogeneic hematopoietic cell transplant. Material: gut tissue. The CDR3 DNA, read in part, is TGTGCCAGCAGACCGGCAGCAAACACCGGGCAGCTCTAC. This encodes CASRPAANTGQLY. The entire CDR3 protein reads CASRPAANTGQLYF.